These 19 T cell receptor beta chains were sequenced from one sample in a study of breast tumors, draining lymph nodes, adjacent tissues. MiXCR, applied by TCRdb to the multiplex PCR reads, yields one record per CDR3 protein. Of 200,000 to 300,000 distinct CDR3 sequences listed, 30% are singletons. Breast cancer patients provided tissue from their axillary draining lymph nodes. The material sequenced was axillary lymph node tissue. Receptor source: a female donor with breast cancer. Some clones in this sample may be carry-over from other donors' samples.

Worth noting for this clonotype: A single base separates this from a much larger clone, so it may be a read error. This sequence joins TRBV6-5 and TRBJ2-2, with D possibly being TRBD1 or TRBD2 (5 bases each). The CDR3 length is 15 residues. Per the germline V gene, CDR1 is MNHEY and CDR2 is SVGAGI. The ends were cut back, 2 bases at V and 5 bases at J, with 12 bases in the middle. This CDR3 is CASSYGTIGTGELFF. CDR3 sequence (DNA): TGTGCCAGCAGTTACGGGACGATCGGGACCGGGGAGCTGTTTTTT.

This clonotype was recorded many times. V gene TRBV19 combines with J gene TRBJ1-5; 9 bases are shared with TRBD1. This CDR3 spans 15 amino acids. Trimming removed 7 bases from V and 7 bases from J; junction bases left unmatched: 11. Per germline, CDR1 LNHDA and CDR2 SQIVND (reference sequence). The DNA for the CDR3 is TGTGCCAGTACCGGGACAGGGCTCGTTGGACAGCCCCAGCATTTT. This translates into CASTGTGLVGQPQHF. Complete variable domain (other parts from reference TRBV19 and TRBJ1-5): DGGITQSPKYLFRKEGQNVTLSCEQNLNHDAMYWYRQDPGQGLRLIYYSQIVNDFQKGDIAEGYSVSREKKESFPLTVTSAQKNPTAFYLCASTGTGLVGQPQHFGDGTRLSIL.

To note about this clonotype: Because it lacks the conserved phenylalanine or tryptophan at the end, this CDR3 is likely a read error. The V gene is TRBV10-3, the J gene TRBJ2-3; D is ambiguous. The DNA end is more similar to TRBJ1-5, so the J call may be wrong. Germline CDR1 reads ENHRY; CDR2 reads SYGVKD. The CDR3 covers 15 residues. DNA of the CDR3: TGTGCCACCGAACTTCCGCAGGAAGGTTCAGATACGCAGCATTCT. It specifies CATELPQEGSDTQHS.

The table lists this clonotype with many counts. This sequence joins TRBV20-1 and TRBJ2-7; D is unclear. V was pared by 6 bases and J by 2 bases, with 14 bases between. Germline loops: CDR1 DFQATT, CDR2 SNEGSKA (reference sequence). The CDR3 contains 13 residues. CDR3 bases: TGCAGTGCCTCCCGGACGGTAGCCTACGAGCAGTACTTC. It encodes CSASRTVAYEQYF.

Concerning this clonotype itself: A much larger clone lies one base from this, so it may be a read error. V gene TRBV7-9 combines with J gene TRBJ2-3; 10 nucleotides match TRBD2. Germline CDR1 SEHNR, CDR2 FQNEAQ (reference sequence). This CDR3 contains 17 residues. For the CDR3, the DNA is TGTGCCAGCAGCTTAGACGCTAGCGGGAGTCCCACAGATCCGCAGTATTTT. Translated: CASSLDASGSPTDPQYF.

This clonotype was detected many times. In DNA, the CDR3 is TGCAGTGCTAGTCCTAGGGGGAATGAGCAGTTCTTC. It is translated as CSASPRGNEQFF. The chain has TRBV20-1 and TRBJ2-1; a possible D gene is TRBD1 (6 bases). The germline V gene encodes CDR1 DFQATT and CDR2 SNEGSKA (reference sequence). V shed 3 bases and J shed 7 bases, with 10 bases lying between them. This CDR3 has 12 amino acids.

The sample holds many counts of this clonotype. The J gene is TRBJ1-4, the V gene TRBV11-2; 7 bases agree with TRBD1. The J segment lost 8 bases and the V segment lost 4 bases, leaving 7 bases of the junction unmatched. The CDR3 consists of 14 residues. In germline, CDR1 is SGHAT, CDR2 FQNNGV. The CDR3 reads CASSSNRGTEKLFF. The CDR3 region has the DNA TGTGCCAGCAGCTCCAACAGGGGTACGGAAAAACTGTTTTTT.

The chain carries TRBV12-3 or TRBV12-4 and TRBJ2-1; 11 bases line up with TRBD2. The CDR3 is made up of 14 amino acids. Trimming removed 4 bases from V and 10 bases from J; junction bases left unmatched: 6. CDR3 residues: CASSYSTSGGEQFF. Written as DNA, the CDR3 is TGTGCCAGCAGTTACAGTACTAGCGGGGGCGAGCAGTTCTTC.

In this sample, this clonotype turned up many times. The V call is TRBV7-8, the J call TRBJ2-7; 14 bases agree with TRBD2. The CDR3 contains 17 residues. The germline V gene encodes CDR1 SGHVS and CDR2 FQNEAQ. J lost 2 bases, V lost 5 bases, and 8 bases had no gene match. The CDR3 coding sequence is TGTGCCAGCAGCAGACTAGCGGGAGGGCAATCACCCTACGAGCAGTACTTC. It is translated as CASSRLAGGQSPYEQYF. The full variable domain, its missing parts supplied by reference TRBV7-8 and TRBJ2-7, is GAGVSQSPRYKVAKRGQDVALRCDPISGHVSLFWYQQALGQGPEFLTYFQNEAQLDKSGLPSDRFFAERPEGSVSTLKIQRTQQEDSAVYLCASSRLAGGQSPYEQYFGPGTRLTVT.

The chain uses TRBV7-6 and TRBJ2-3; 7 bases are a match to TRBD1. The CDR3 runs to 16 residues. Germline CDR1 and CDR2: SGHVS and FNYEAQ. The ends lost 0 bases at V and 8 bases at J; junction bases unmatched: 11. CDR3 amino acids: CASSLAQGTPEGTQYF. CDR3 nucleotides: TGTGCCAGCAGCTTAGCACAGGGGACCCCCGAAGGTACGCAGTATTTT.

This clonotype was detected ten times or more. The genes are TRBV6-6 and TRBJ1-3; the D is unclear. Trimming removed 0 bases from V and 0 bases from J, with 12 bases in between. CDR1 and CDR2 from the germline V gene are MNHNY and SVGAGI (reference sequence). This CDR3 is 17 amino acids long. The DNA for the CDR3 is TGTGCCAGCAGTTACTCGAACAGCGCTCACTCTGGAAACACCATATATTTT. Protein sequence: CASSYSNSAHSGNTIYF.

The V and J genes are TRBV2 and TRBJ2-3, with TRBD2 identical over 16 bases. The CDR3 sequence is 17 residues long. Germline values: CDR1 SNHLY, CDR2 FYNNEI. V dropped 5 bases and J dropped 4; count of bases not matched to a gene: 6. This chain's CDR3 is CASSRGTSGRAPDTQYF. The DNA for the CDR3 is TGTGCCAGCAGTCGGGGGACTAGCGGGAGGGCCCCAGATACGCAGTATTTT. Variable domain in full (rest from reference TRBV2 and TRBJ2-3): EPEVTQTPSHQVTQMGQEVILRCVPISNHLYFYWYRQILGQKVEFLVSFYNNEISEKSEIFDDQFSVERPDGSNFTLKIRSTKLEDSAMYFCASSRGTSGRAPDTQYFGPGTRLTVL.

This clonotype was counted at least ten times. The rearrangement links TRBV6-6 to TRBJ2-7; 7 nucleotides align to TRBD1. The CDR3 extends over 13 amino acids. CDR1 is MNHNY, CDR2 SVGAGI, per germline (reference sequence). Unmatched junction bases numbered 7, after V lost 6 bases and J lost 5 bases. Here the CDR3 reads CASSTGVLDEQYF. The CDR3 nucleotides are TGTGCCAGCAGCACAGGGGTTCTGGACGAGCAGTACTTC.

This clonotype showed up many times. V and J are TRBV10-1 and TRBJ2-3; 7 bases are shared with TRBD2. The CDR3 is made up of 19 amino acids. Germline V lookup: CDR1 WNHNN, CDR2 SYGVQD (reference sequence). After removal of 0 bases from V and 0 bases from J, the junction contained 12 bases not matched to a gene. CDR3 loop: CASSESAASGASSTDTQYF. The CDR3 DNA reads as TGCGCCAGCAGTGAGTCAGCGGCTAGCGGAGCATCAAGCACAGATACGCAGTATTTT.

The V gene is TRBV28, the J gene TRBJ1-1; no clear D gene. CDR3 length: 14 amino acids. Trimming cost V 5 bases and J 8 bases, with 18 bases left between them. Germline lookup yields CDR1 MDHEN and CDR2 SYDVKM. In DNA, the CDR3 is TGTGCCAGCAGTGCATGGTCCAGCTCGGGGGAAGCTTTCTTT. Translation gives CASSAWSSSGEAFF.

The table lists this clonotype with a few counts. The chain joins TRBV20-1 to TRBJ1-1; no reliable D call. CDR1 DFQATT and CDR2 SNEGSKA come from the germline V gene (reference sequence). The CDR3 covers 13 residues. The V end was cut by 2 bases, the J end by 4 bases, with 11 bases between. CDR3: CSARRVGGTEAFF. The CDR3 DNA sequence: TGCAGTGCTAGAAGGGTCGGTGGCACTGAAGCTTTCTTT.

On this clonotype: The conserved closing phenylalanine or tryptophan is absent in this CDR3, likely reflecting a read error. The V gene is TRBV10-2, the J gene TRBJ2-5; TRBD2 might be the D (6 bases). In germline, CDR1 is WSHSY, CDR2 SAAADI. The CDR3 sequence is 15 residues long. The CDR3 reads CASKANTGLGEIQYV. DNA of the CDR3: TGCGCCAGTAAGGCAAACACGGGACTGGGAGAGATCCAGTACGTC.

This clonotype was counted between two and nine times. The chain carries TRBV7-2 and TRBJ1-1; possibly TRBD1 for D (5 bases). Trimming removed 3 bases from V and 0 bases from J, with 11 bases in between. Germline-derived CDR1 and CDR2 are SGHTA and FQGNSA. CDR3 length equals 15 residues. In DNA form, the CDR3 reads TGTGCCAGCAGCTTCTCGGACATGATGAACACTGAAGCTTTCTTT. This gives the protein CASSFSDMMNTEAFF.

With regard to this clonotype: A much larger clone lies one base from this, so it may be a read error. The rearrangement joins TRBV3-1 to TRBJ2-5, with a possible D match to TRBD1 (6 bases). Germline V gene data show CDR1 as LGHDT and CDR2 as YNNKEL (reference sequence). The CDR3 runs to 13 residues. The CDR3, as DNA: TGTCCCAGCAGCCACAGGGTTCAAGAGACCCAGTACTTC. As protein: CPSSHRVQETQYF.